Following are 2 T cell receptor beta chains from one sample sequenced in a study of T cells in Graves' hyperthyroidism and ophthalmopathy. It was RNA transcripts that yielded the amplified TCR beta CDR3 regions. The HTBI primer set was used in a first-round RT-PCR of the TCR CDR3. TCRdb analysed the multiplex PCR reads with MiXCR anew, one entry per CDR3 protein. The repertoire holds fewer than 650,000 distinct CDR3 sequences, with 12% to 15% as singletons. Material: blood. The receptors come from a woman aged 40 to 50 with Graves' hyperthyroidism.

Ten or more counts support this clonotype. V usage is TRBV12-3 or TRBV12-4 and J usage is TRBJ1-1, with a possible D match to TRBD1 (5 bases). The CDR3 covers 14 residues. Trimming cost V 5 bases and J 0 bases, with 10 bases left between them. Here the CDR3 DNA reads TGTGCCAGCAGTAAGGGACCGATGAACACTGAAGCTTTCTTT. Protein product: CASSKGPMNTEAFF.

This clonotype was picked up many times. The chain carries TRBV11-2 and TRBJ2-7; D is perhaps TRBD1 (6 bases). V gave up 3 bases and J gave up 2 bases, with 8 bases separating them. The CDR3 runs 13 residues. CDR1 is SGHAT and CDR2 is FQNNGV in the germline V gene. CDR3 residues: CASSFDRTYEQYF. CDR3 sequence (DNA): TGTGCCAGCAGCTTCGACAGGACCTACGAGCAGTACTTC.